The 22 T cell receptor beta chains below all came from one sample that was sequenced in a study of CD8 T cells in Susac syndrome. RNA was extracted with the RNeasy kit, and a quantity of about 0.5 to 1 ug was reverse transcribed using random hexamers. MiXCR, applied by TCRdb to the immunoSEQ multiplex PCR reads, yields one record per CDR3 protein. The table has approximately 110,000 distinct CDR3 sequences, more than 85% seen once. Specimen: CD8+ T cells from PBMCs. The receptors here all came from a human donor with multiple sclerosis.

The J gene is TRBJ2-1, the V gene TRBV4-1; the match to TRBD2 covers 12 bases. The CDR3 is 16 residues long. Trimming took 0 bases from V and 8 from J; bases not matched to a gene: 5. The germline CDR1 and CDR2 sequences are MGHRA and YSYEKL. The DNA of the CDR3 is TGCGCCAGCAGCCAAGAAGGGACTAGCGGGTTGGATGAGCAGTTCTTC. This encodes CASSQEGTSGLDEQFF.

The gene calls are TRBV12-3 or TRBV12-4 and TRBJ1-2, with D unclear. Trimming left V 5 bases short and J 3 bases short, with 13 bases between. The CDR3 runs to 14 residues. Written as DNA, the CDR3 is TGTGCCAGCAGTGCGCCCGGGCAGCACTATGGCTACACCTTC. It translates to CASSAPGQHYGYTF.

CDR3 sequence reads: CASEGGSGTHNEQFF. DNA for the CDR3: TGTGCCAGTGAGGGGGGTAGCGGGACGCACAATGAGCAGTTCTTC. The chain uses TRBV7-9 and TRBJ2-1; 8 bases are a match to TRBD2. The J segment lost 5 bases and the V segment lost 9 bases, leaving 12 bases of the junction unmatched. The CDR3 consists of 15 residues. Germline CDR1 and CDR2: SEHNR and FQNEAQ (reference sequence).

The chain has TRBV7-3 and TRBJ2-1; 8 bases fit TRBD2. The V gene end was trimmed by 5 bases and the J gene end by 6 bases; junction bases not matched to a gene: 6. The V gene's germline CDR1 is SGHTA and CDR2 FQGTGA. The CDR3 spans 14 residues. CDR3 DNA: TGTGCCAGCAGCCGGGGGGGAGGGGCCAATGAGCAGTTCTTC. It translates to CASSRGGGANEQFF.

This clonotype was seen once. V is TRBV2 and J is TRBJ2-3, with 13 bases fitting TRBD2. Trimming removed 7 bases from V and 5 bases from J; junction bases left unmatched: 9. Germline loops: CDR1 SNHLY, CDR2 FYNNEI. This CDR3 has 16 amino acids. The CDR3 reads CASIPLGLAGIDTQYF. Here the CDR3 DNA reads TGTGCCAGCATTCCATTGGGACTAGCGGGGATAGATACGCAGTATTTT.

The DNA of the CDR3 is TGCAGTGCTAGAGATCTGGCGGGGCCCTACTATGGCTACACCTTC. This sequence encodes CSARDLAGPYYGYTF. The rearrangement joins TRBV20-1 to TRBJ1-2, with D possibly being TRBD1 (5 bases). The CDR3 covers 15 residues. Germline values: CDR1 DFQATT, CDR2 SNEGSKA (reference sequence). Trimming pared 0 bases from V and 3 bases from J, leaving 14 bases between.

The CDR3: CASSPYRDFGYGYTF. DNA for the CDR3: TGTGCCAGCAGTCCATACAGGGATTTCGGCTATGGCTACACCTTC. The chain links TRBV9 to TRBJ1-2, with D perhaps matching TRBD1 (6 bases). V was pared by 5 bases and J by 4 bases, with 18 bases between. The CDR3 contains 15 residues. Looked up from germline, CDR1 is SGDLS and CDR2 is YYNGEE.

The chain uses TRBV19 and TRBJ1-2; no firm D call. This CDR3 spans 13 amino acids. Trimming left V 6 bases short and J 2 bases short, with 10 bases between. Germline V lookup: CDR1 LNHDA, CDR2 SQIVND (reference sequence). CDR3 amino acids: CASRTPGNYGYTF. DNA of the CDR3: TGTGCCAGTAGGACCCCCGGGAACTATGGCTACACCTTC.

The chain employs TRBV15 and TRBJ2-5; D gene ambiguous. Germline CDR1 LNHNV, CDR2 YYDKDF (reference sequence). The CDR3 is made up of 13 amino acids. Trimming took off 4 bases at V and 1 base at J, with 7 bases between the two ends. CDR3 amino acids: CATSTVGQETQYF. CDR3 bases: TGTGCCACCAGCACTGTGGGCCAAGAGACCCAGTACTTC.

This CDR3 is CASSPGTGHQPQHF. The CDR3 DNA sequence: TGTGCCAGCAGTCCCGGGACAGGGCATCAGCCCCAGCATTTT. The gene calls are TRBV7-9 and TRBJ1-5; TRBD1 agrees at 9 bases. V dropped 6 bases and J dropped 5; count of bases not matched to a gene: 5. CDR3 length: 14 residues. Germline CDR1 SEHNR, CDR2 FQNEAQ (reference sequence).

This rearrangement joins TRBV7-2 to TRBJ2-5; D perhaps matches TRBD2 (7 bases). V lost 5 bases, J lost 1 base, and 23 bases lay in between. The CDR3 sequence is 18 residues long. CDR1 SGHTA and CDR2 FQGNSA come from the germline V gene. CDR3 bases: TGTGCCAGCAGCGAAACAGGTTGGGAGGGGGAGGGCCAAGAGACCCAGTACTTC. Translation: CASSETGWEGEGQETQYF.

This chain uses TRBV6-2 or TRBV6-3 with TRBJ2-7; 8 positions match TRBD1. The CDR3 runs 14 residues. Germline trimming cut 5 bases from V and 2 bases from J; bases unmatched to any gene: 5. Germline values: CDR1 MNHEY, CDR2 SVGEGT. The CDR3 DNA sequence: TGTGCCAGCAGTGTACAGGGGGGACCCTACGAGCAGTACTTC. Amino acid sequence: CASSVQGGPYEQYF.

This chain joins TRBV20-1 and TRBJ1-4, with D unresolved. Per the germline V gene, CDR1 is DFQATT and CDR2 is SNEGSKA (reference sequence). CDR3 length: 14 residues. With 1 base removed from V and 7 bases from J, the gap between germline ends came to 13 bases. The CDR3 loop is CSARGGGWGEKLFF. The DNA for the CDR3 is TGCAGTGCTAGAGGAGGAGGCTGGGGTGAAAAACTGTTTTTT.

The J gene is TRBJ1-1, the V gene TRBV12-3 or TRBV12-4; D is possibly TRBD1 (6 bases). The CDR3 spans 15 residues. The V gene lost 6 bases and the J gene lost 5 bases, with 19 bases spanning the gap. The CDR3 coding sequence is TGTGCCAGCAGAGCTCCTCGGGGGGCGCGGACTGAAGCTTTCTTT. Amino acid sequence: CASRAPRGARTEAFF.

The V and J genes are TRBV12-5 and TRBJ2-1; the match to TRBD2 covers 7 bases. V trimming: 6 bases; J trimming: 4 bases; junction bases outside the gene matches: 21. The CDR3 extends over 19 amino acids. Per the germline V gene, CDR1 is LGHNT and CDR2 is FRNRAP. The CDR3 DNA reads TGTGCTAGTGGCGGAGGCGGGCAGACTACCTGGGGACTATACAATGAGCAGTTCTTC. This gives the protein CASGGGGQTTWGLYNEQFF.

The chain has TRBV20-1 and TRBJ2-1; the D gene is possibly TRBD2 (6 bases). The CDR3 sequence is 14 residues long. CDR1 and CDR2 from the germline V gene are DFQATT and SNEGSKA (reference sequence). Trimming pared 6 bases from V and 7 bases from J, leaving 19 bases between. CDR3 sequence (DNA): TGCAGTGCCAGGACCCGGGACTCCAAAAATGAGCAGTTCTTC. It encodes CSARTRDSKNEQFF.

This chain connects TRBV27 to TRBJ2-1; D uncertain. Per germline, CDR1 MNHEY and CDR2 SMNVEV (reference sequence). The CDR3 has 11 residues. V was trimmed by 7 bases and J by 8 bases, leaving 9 bases between them. CDR3 sequence reads: CASNPSDEQFF. For the CDR3, the DNA is TGTGCCAGCAATCCTTCGGATGAGCAGTTCTTC.

The rearrangement joins TRBV14 to TRBJ2-1, with 13 bases lining up with TRBD2. The CDR3 is 16 residues long. Germline CDR1 reads SGHDN; CDR2 reads FVKESK. V lost 6 bases, J lost 1 base, and 3 bases stayed unmatched. The chain's CDR3 is CASSTSGGASYNEQFF. CDR3 bases: TGTGCCAGCAGTACTAGCGGGGGGGCGTCCTACAATGAGCAGTTCTTC.

This clonotype came up once. V is TRBV13 and J is TRBJ2-1, with D unclear. The V gene's germline CDR1 is PRHDT and CDR2 FYEKMQ (reference sequence). The CDR3 sequence is 14 residues long. V lost 5 bases, J lost 5 bases, and 13 bases lay in between. CDR3 coding DNA: TGTGCCAGCAGCCCAAGCCTGAGAGACAATGAGCAGTTCTTC. Its protein product is CASSPSLRDNEQFF.

This clonotype came up once. This chain links TRBV2 with TRBJ2-7; possible D gene TRBD1, 6 bases. Between the trimmed V and J ends, which lost 10 bases and 3 bases, there was a span of 10 bases. This CDR3 contains 11 residues. Per the germline V gene, CDR1 is SNHLY and CDR2 is FYNNEI. The CDR3 nucleotides read TGTGCCAACATACAGGGCTACGAGCAGTACGTC. Protein sequence: CANIQGYEQYV.

V usage is TRBV7-9 and J usage is TRBJ2-7; 7 nucleotides match TRBD1. CDR3 size: 16 residues. After removal of 5 bases from V and 7 bases from J, the junction contained 17 bases not matched to a gene. Germline CDR1 reads SEHNR; CDR2 reads FQNEAQ (reference sequence). The CDR3 reads CASSGTGTAMGWEQYF. Here the CDR3 DNA reads TGTGCCAGCAGCGGGACCGGGACAGCAATGGGGTGGGAGCAGTACTTC.

V and J are TRBV10-3 and TRBJ1-2; a weak D match, TRBD1 (6 bases). The V and J ends lost 0 bases and 1 base respectively, with 9 bases between them. The CDR3 loop spans 15 amino acids. Germline CDR1 is ENHRY and CDR2 is SYGVKD. CDR3 residues: CAISESSGVNYGYTF. As DNA, the CDR3 is TGTGCCATCAGTGAGTCGTCAGGGGTTAACTATGGCTACACCTTC.